Sequencing of this T cell receptor beta chain was carried out in a study of shared clonotypes between healthy human individuals (dated by TCRdb to 2019 to 2021). Turning to the overall study: A few men and two women, aged 18 to 49 years, made up the cohort. To estimate repertoire size and how much clonotypes are shared between individuals, the study performed deep sequencing of blood TCR repertoires from a few healthy adults. To increase sequencing depth and limit assay-specific biases, TCR repertoire library preparation and sequencing were carried out by different laboratories using diverse techniques. Each donor's leukapheresis produced roughly between roughly 0.85 and 10 billion PBMCs. What the work shows at the level of the full study, not this receptor alone: Pairwise subsampling indicated that sequencing depth was expected to affect the degree of clonotype sharing among donors. Sampling was restricted to blood, and TCR repertoires in tissue are likely to differ from TCR repertoires in blood. Because the study included only a small number of donors, the genetic and exposure-history diversity represented was limited.

V is trimmed back by 2 bases and J by 4 bases, and the junction contains 7 bases that no gene match accounts for. CDR1 and CDR2 were assigned from the germline V gene (reference sequence) as GTSNPN and SVGIG. The CDR3 runs 14 residues from the cysteine to the phenylalanine. Only CDR3 DNA is held: 42 bases, read in frame from base 1. TCR CDR3 regions were amplified from genomic DNA by multiplex PCR using the deep immunoSEQ assay. For each cell subset, the extracted genomic DNA was distributed evenly across all wells of several immunoSEQ 96-well plates, and each plate served as one replicate. For unsorted PBMC, 300 ng genomic DNA, equal to 25,000 to 35,000 T cell genomes, was loaded into each replicate PCR. Genomic DNA from unsorted PBMC was sequenced over ten immunoSEQ deep assay plates. Purified libraries were quantified with a Qubit 3.0 fluorometer, sized on a Bioanalyzer 2100, and re-quantified with the KAPA Library Quantification kit. Each immunoSEQ 96-well plate was sequenced on its own single-read 150-cycle Illumina NextSeq 550 flow cell. The paper's data handling went like this. Because the immunoSEQ output included only junctional sequences and no quality scores, the filtering could not be the same as the filtering used for full-length reads. Sequences were annotated with PyIR, a Python wrapper for IgBLAST v1.9, and V/J genes and CDR3 were assigned using IMGT germline references. Reads were filtered out if the reads had weak V/J assignments (E-value above 1e-6), no CDR3, stop codons, out-of-frame junctions, or ambiguous translated residues. A V3J clonotype was defined by an identical inferred V gene, J gene, and CDR3 amino acid sequence. Percentage overlap between repertoires was calculated by dividing the number of shared unique clonotypes by the size of the smaller repertoire. RTK rarefaction, the Chao1 estimator, and Recon v2.1 estimates of unobserved clonotypes were used to assess repertoire richness. The immuneACCESS repertoire file appears here via TCRdb, limited to in-frame rearrangements. These files lack a portion of the clones; in checked studies, under half of the deficit traces to unresolved V genes, and the cause of the others is not known. The V and J calls and clone size were taken over from that table, and D and trimming were inferred from the DNA. The sample table holds 400,000 to 500,000 clones, of which 65% to 80% were seen once. The ten largest clonotypes hold 10% to 15% of the sample.

Regarding this clone: The antigen this receptor binds is unknown. It has no much larger one-base neighbor in the sample; base qualities were not kept.

The donors were healthy, HIV-negative adults with no recently reported acute infections or vaccinations. Every donor was a Caucasian adult living in Nashville, Tennessee, USA. For unsorted samples, roughly 91 million PBMCs were counted, and genomic DNA was extracted using the QIAamp DNA Blood Mini kit. After blood collection by leukapheresis, PBMCs were isolated using Ficoll-Histopaque density gradient centrifugation and then cryopreserved in the vapor phase of liquid nitrogen. This receptor was taken from a woman aged 40 to 50 in good health. Some clones in this sample may be carry-over from other donors' samples. The rearranged chain carries TRBV30 and TRBJ1-1; 7 bases in the middle match TRBD1. The sample consisted of PBMCs. CDR3 loop: CAWSTGTAITEAFF. The base sequence is TGTGCCTGGAGTACCGGGACAGCGATCACTGAAGCTTTCTTT.